This TCR beta chain derives from a study of T cell repertoires in cytomegalovirus infection. Study context: Shared public TCR beta signatures pointed to both CMV infection and a matching HLA type.

The CDR3 is 14 amino acids. V was clipped by 5 bases and J by 9 bases, with 17 bases between them. Germline V CDR1 and CDR2: MNHEY, SMNVEV (reference sequence). This clonotype turned up a few times. Its antigen remains unknown. Study-level findings and limits: Dominant in the ex vivo response were TCR beta clonotypes restricted by HLA-C and specific for CMV. Of the TCR beta families, the public ones yielded a cumulative frequency that identified carriers of CMV plus the relevant HLA.

TCRdb passed the reads through MiXCR, listing each CDR3 protein once. The sample lists some 57,000 distinct CDR3 sequences, about a third occurring once. The clonotype originates from a human donor in good health (CMV status not recorded). Some clones in this sample may be carry-over from other donors' samples. The chain couples TRBV27 to TRBJ2-4, with no clear D. The source material was PBMCs, sequenced either directly or after in vitro stimulation (not recorded which). This CDR3 reads CASSGLGTVGIQYF. Here the CDR3 DNA reads TGTGCCAGCAGTGGGCTAGGAACTGTGGGCATTCAGTACTTC.